This is a list of T cell receptor beta chains from one sample in a study of T cell responses to AZD1222 COVID-19 vaccine. The data were produced by immunoSEQ multiplex PCR, yet TCRdb's version contains in-frame clones alone and is incomplete. The sample has over 150,000 clones, around 85% seen once; the top ten hold 0.85% to 1.1%. Material: peripheral blood, obtained 28 days after the second AZD1222 dose. Receptors were obtained from an adult who received the AZD1222 COVID-19 vaccine. CDR3s include the opening cysteine and the closing phenylalanine or tryptophan. Size tells how often a clone was seen (once, few, many) or the class of an expanded clone, and some rows leave it out.

clone_size j_call v_call cdr3_aa
few TRBJ2-2 TRBV7-8 CASSFRRAGELFF
NA TRBJ2-7 TRBV12-3/TRBV12-4 CASREQGQEQYF
NA TRBJ1-4 TRBV9 CASSVGTGGSEKLFF
NA TRBJ1-1 TRBV6-5 CASSYGAEAFF
NA TRBJ1-5 TRBV6-2/TRBV6-3 CASSYSRGRGSQPQHF
NA TRBJ1-5 TRBV19 CASSARSEGRNQPQHF
few TRBJ1-6 TRBV19 CASTPGTGTGNSPLHF
NA TRBJ1-1 TRBV27 CASSWGRRAFF
NA TRBJ2-2 TRBV3-1/TRBV3-2 CASSQSSPRGLAGGSTGELFF
NA TRBJ2-1 TRBV7-6 CASSRTGGEYNEQFF
NA TRBJ2-3 TRBV7-9 CASSSSGVSDTQYF
NA TRBJ2-7 TRBV29-1 CSGPGQYF
NA TRBJ1-2 TRBV6-5 CAITARGNYGYTF
NA TRBJ2-7 TRBV18 CASSPPGTGSPYEQYF
NA TRBJ2-1 TRBV6-1 CASSEDFQGTDNEQFF
NA TRBJ1-6 TRBV7-9 CASSPGTSLSSYNSPLHF
NA TRBJ2-3 TRBV10-1 CASNATGETTDTQYF
NA TRBJ1-1 TRBV19 CASRDGQRNTEAFF
NA TRBJ1-3 TRBV5-6 CASSFNRGRVGNTIYF
NA TRBJ2-1 TRBV7-9 CASSLGAKGSYNEQFF
NA TRBJ2-7 TRBV6-1 CASSEAGFLFYEQYF
NA TRBJ2-7 TRBV7-9 CASSLAPGRGFEQYF
few TRBJ1-1 TRBV18 CASKGGANTEAFF
once TRBJ2-7 TRBV6-5 CASSWGQDYEQYF
NA TRBJ1-4 TRBV7-2 CASSRDRGNEKLFF
once TRBJ2-3 TRBV3-1/TRBV3-2 CASSQWGIKGNTQYF
NA TRBJ2-6 TRBV5-4 CASSNRGNSGANVLTF
once TRBJ1-2 TRBV18 CASSPGTGIRRRNYGYTF
few TRBJ2-7 TRBV3-1/TRBV3-2 CASSQEPPKFSGYEQYF
NA TRBJ2-7 TRBV18 CASSHSRQGTYEQYF
NA TRBJ1-2 TRBV20-1 CSASDNYGYTF
NA TRBJ1-1 TRBV6-5 CATRTGGKSTEAFF
NA TRBJ1-5 TRBV3-1/TRBV3-2 CASSQGPGLNQPQHF
NA TRBJ1-5 TRBV6-1 CASSERGYRGVEGRFNQPQHF
NA TRBJ1-1 TRBV19 CASTPWAVTEAFF
few TRBJ2-7 TRBV6-5 CASSYQPDSIHEQYF
NA TRBJ2-7 TRBV6-5 CASSYVGGTYEQYF
NA TRBJ2-7 TRBV4-1 CASSQDWGNTYEQYF
once TRBJ2-5 TRBV7-6 CASGIQETQYF
NA TRBJ1-1 TRBV2 CASSDHLNTEAFF
NA TRBJ2-1 TRBV5-1 CATSPDYNEQFF
NA TRBJ2-1 TRBV5-4 CASSPRTGYNEQFF
NA TRBJ2-7 TRBV29-1 CSVGVGINEQYF
NA TRBJ2-7 TRBV6-2/TRBV6-3 CASSYAGTYEQYF
NA TRBJ2-2 TRBV19 CASRDREVYRTGELFF
NA TRBJ1-1 TRBV19 CASSVGVGIAEAFF
NA TRBJ2-1 TRBV23-1 CASSARLEQFF
NA TRBJ1-3 TRBV30 CAWSASGVWQTGNTIYF
few TRBJ1-1 TRBV7-2 CASNLPRNTEAFF
NA TRBJ1-4 TRBV15 CATSTRQDDEKLFF
NA TRBJ1-6 TRBV4-2 CASSQARAQNYNSPLHF
NA TRBJ2-7 TRBV4-1 CASSPGRGRGAYEQYF
NA TRBJ1-6 TRBV6-4 CASSGGWALYNSPLHF
NA TRBJ2-1 TRBV19 CASSPGGGGPAEQFF
NA TRBJ1-2 TRBV4-3 CASSRQGGGYGYTF
NA TRBJ2-7 TRBV12-3/TRBV12-4 CASSRDPREQYF
NA TRBJ1-1 TRBV6-5 CASSYSQWGEAFF
few TRBJ1-1 TRBV19 CASTVGPPQGEAFF
NA TRBJ2-7 TRBV9 CASSVAEGGYEQYF